Presented here are 15 T cell receptor beta chains from one specimen sequenced in a study of cytomegalovirus exposure and HLA in healthy donors. The PCR had 60 Vbeta and 13 Jbeta primers. The repertoire was sequenced with immunoSEQ multiplex PCR; TCRdb's copy has only in-frame clones and lacks some. The sample carries 130,000 to 150,000 clones, approximately 70% recorded once. The sequencing input was PBMCs. The receptors derive from a human donor in good health.

The rearrangement joins TRBV9 to TRBJ2-7, with unresolved D. CDR3 length: 13 amino acids. V was trimmed by 4 bases and J by 0 bases, leaving 8 bases between them. CDR1 is SGDLS, CDR2 YYNGEE, per germline. The CDR3 here is CASSLLSSYEQYF. Written as DNA, the CDR3 is TGTGCCAGCAGCCTTCTTAGCTCCTACGAGCAGTACTTC.

The rearrangement uses TRBV5-1 and TRBJ2-1; 10 bases are a match to TRBD1. CDR1 and CDR2 (germline): SGHRS, YFSETQ. After removal of 4 bases from V and 3 bases from J, the junction contained 4 bases not matched to a gene. CDR3 length: 15 residues. CDR3 coding DNA: TGCGCCAGCAGCACGACAGGGGGCTTCTACAATGAGCAGTTCTTC. Protein sequence: CASSTTGGFYNEQFF.

This chain uses TRBV9 with TRBJ1-1; 7 bases fit TRBD1. CDR1 is SGDLS and CDR2 is YYNGEE in the germline V gene. V dropped 4 bases and J dropped 0; count of bases not matched to a gene: 6. The CDR3 is 15 residues long. DNA for the CDR3: TGTGCCAGCAGCAAGTGGACAGGCCTGAACACTGAAGCTTTCTTT. Its protein is CASSKWTGLNTEAFF. The whole variable domain, remainder taken from reference TRBV9 and TRBJ1-1, is DSGVTQTPKHLITATGQRVTLRCSPRSGDLSVYWYQQSLDQGLQFLIQYYNGEERAKGNILERFSAQQFPDLHSELNLSSLELGDSALYFCASSKWTGLNTEAFFGQGTRLTVV.

With regard to this clone: A junction boundary mismatches the germline segment, possibly from a read error. This chain uses TRBV7-9 with TRBJ1-1, with no clear D. The germline V gene has CDR1 SEHNR and CDR2 FQNEAQ (reference sequence). The CDR3 sequence is 13 residues long. The CDR3 nucleotides are TGTTCCAGCAGCTTAGCGGGATCCGGGAGGGCTTTCTTT. Its protein product is CSSSLAGSGRAFF.

The chain has TRBV5-4 and TRBJ2-2; no clear D. Germline values: CDR1 SGHNT, CDR2 YYREEE (reference sequence). This CDR3 is built from 12 residues. The V and J ends lost 6 bases and 4 bases respectively, with 7 bases between them. As DNA, the CDR3 is TGTGCCAGCAAGCACGGCACCGGGGAGCTGTTTTTT. Residues: CASKHGTGELFF.

The chain is built from TRBV5-5 and TRBJ1-1, with a weak D call TRBD1 (5 bases). Germline CDR1 SGHKS, CDR2 YYEKEE (reference sequence). The CDR3 has 13 residues. V dropped 1 base and J dropped 4 bases, with 8 bases sitting between them. CDR3 sequence: CASSLQGSTEAFF. Here the CDR3 DNA reads TGTGCCAGCAGCTTGCAGGGAAGCACTGAAGCTTTCTTT. The full variable domain, rest sourced from reference TRBV5-5 and TRBJ1-1, is DAGVTQSPTHLIKTRGQQVTLRCSPISGHKSVSWYQQVLGQGPQFIFQYYEKEERGRGNFPDRFSARQFPNYSSELNVNALLLGDSALYLCASSLQGSTEAFFGQGTRLTVV.

The chain carries TRBV25-1 and TRBJ1-6; D possibly corresponds to TRBD1 (6 bases). Trimming cost V 3 bases and J 7 bases, with 7 bases left between them. CDR1 and CDR2 from the germline V gene are MGHDK and SYGVNS. This CDR3 region has 13 residues. CDR3 nucleotide sequence: TGTGCCAGCAGTGACCAGGGGAATTCACCCCTCCACTTT. Its translation: CASSDQGNSPLHF.

The chain links TRBV11-2 to TRBJ1-1; D is ambiguous. The CDR3 consists of 15 residues. Trimming stripped 0 bases from V and 7 bases from J, with 15 bases between. Germline CDR1 SGHAT, CDR2 FQNNGV. This chain's CDR3 is CASSLDSQRFGEAFF. The CDR3 region has the DNA TGTGCCAGCAGCTTAGATTCTCAGAGGTTTGGTGAAGCTTTCTTT.

In its sample, this clone was seen once. The rearrangement links TRBV2 to TRBJ2-3; 9 nucleotides match TRBD2. This CDR3 spans 16 amino acids. The ends lost 6 bases at V and 2 bases at J; junction bases unmatched: 9. Germline V gene sequence: CDR1 SNHLY, CDR2 FYNNEI. DNA of the CDR3: TGTGCCAGCAGAGATCCGACTAGCGGCCCCACAGATACGCAGTATTTT. Amino acid sequence: CASRDPTSGPTDTQYF.

In this sample, this clone turned up a few times. The V call is TRBV21-1, the J call TRBJ1-2. TRBV21-1 constitutes a pseudogene. This CDR3 comprises 15 residues. The CDR3 here is CATTPCPPMFYGYTF. CDR3 coding DNA: TGTGCCACAACTCCCTGCCCCCCTATGTTTTATGGCTACACCTTC.

Only a few counts were recorded for this clone. The V and J genes are TRBV28 and TRBJ2-5; 8 bases map to TRBD1. In germline, CDR1 is MDHEN, CDR2 SYDVKM. Unmatched junction bases numbered 3, after V lost 5 bases and J lost 1 base. The CDR3 extends over 14 amino acids. The CDR3 loop is CASSVGTGQETQYF. CDR3 nucleotide sequence: TGTGCCAGCAGTGTCGGGACAGGCCAAGAGACCCAGTACTTC.

The chain employs TRBV7-6 and TRBJ2-2; D might be TRBD2 (7 bases). This CDR3 region has 16 residues. Between the trimmed V and J ends, which lost 4 bases and 6 bases, there was a span of 18 bases. CDR1 is SGHVS, CDR2 FNYEAQ, per germline. CDR3 nucleotides: TGTGCCAGCAGCTCTCTCGGGGGGCAGTTCGCCGGGGAGCTGTTTTTT. Protein sequence: CASSSLGGQFAGELFF.

V usage is TRBV15 and J usage is TRBJ1-6, with TRBD1 identical over 7 bases. Trimming cost V 0 bases and J 13 bases; bases outside gene matches: 6. In germline, CDR1 is LNHNV, CDR2 YYDKDF (reference sequence). The CDR3 is 14 amino acids. CDR3 region: CATSRDRDSGPLHF. The CDR3 region has the DNA TGTGCCACCAGCAGAGACAGGGACAGTGGCCCCCTCCACTTT.

This clone was recorded a few times. This chain uses TRBV28 with TRBJ2-5, with TRBD1 matching over 9 bases. Germline V gene lookup returns CDR1 MDHEN and CDR2 SYDVKM. The CDR3 contains 17 residues. V lost 2 bases and J lost 2; bases outside the gene matches: 9. DNA for the CDR3: TGTGCCAGCAGTTTAGGGGACAGGGTGAGGGGGCAAGAGACCCAGTACTTC. Its protein is CASSLGDRVRGQETQYF.

The genes are TRBV10-3 and TRBJ2-2, with a weak D call TRBD1 (6 bases). V gave up 5 bases and J gave up 6 bases, with 25 bases separating them. The CDR3 runs 18 residues. Germline CDR1 is ENHRY and CDR2 is SYGVKD. In DNA, the CDR3 is TGTGCCATCAGTATAGAAGGGCCCGGGACAAGGGTCGCCGGGGAGCTGTTTTTT. It codes for CAISIEGPGTRVAGELFF.